This T cell receptor (beta chain) emerged from a study of cytomegalovirus exposure and HLA in healthy donors. Study results and caveats: Per published accounts, TCR beta sequences correctly predicted the HLA-A and HLA-B alleles of most subjects. Follow-up analysis later connected one missense variant in DCLRE1C with trimming of TCR beta V- and J-genes. 87-base-pair reads could not separate some V segments, including TRBV6-2 and TRBV6-3. Many donors shared some public TCRs, even though most TCR sequences were rare.

This PCR relied on a set of 60 Vbeta primers and 13 Jbeta primers. Some clones are missing from TCRdb's copy, which holds only in-frame ones; the method was immunoSEQ multiplex PCR. The data show 150,000 to 200,000 clones, around four fifths seen once. In the case of this clone: The target antigen is unknown.

The length of the CDR3 is 16 residues. V shed 4 bases and J 5 bases; nucleotides not matched to a gene: 5. Germline CDR1 is PRHDT and CDR2 is FYEKMQ (reference sequence). The sequenced sample consisted of PBMCs. V usage is TRBV13 and J usage is TRBJ2-3, with 14 bases lining up with TRBD2. The clonotype comes from a female donor in good health and CMV-seronegative. CDR3 nucleotides: TGTGCCAGCAGCTCGGGACTAGCGGGAGTTAAAGATACGCAGTATTTT. It codes for CASSSGLAGVKDTQYF.